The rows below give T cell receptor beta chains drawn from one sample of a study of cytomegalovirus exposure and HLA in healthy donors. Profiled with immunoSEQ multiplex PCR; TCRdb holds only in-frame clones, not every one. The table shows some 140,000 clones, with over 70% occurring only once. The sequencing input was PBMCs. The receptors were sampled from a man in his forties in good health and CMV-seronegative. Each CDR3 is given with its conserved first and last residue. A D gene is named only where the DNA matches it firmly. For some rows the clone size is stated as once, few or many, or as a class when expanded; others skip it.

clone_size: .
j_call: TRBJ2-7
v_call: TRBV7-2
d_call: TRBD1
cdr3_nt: TGTGCCAGCAGCTTATTCCCCAGGGGGTCCTACGAGCAGTACTTC
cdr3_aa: CASSLFPRGSYEQYF

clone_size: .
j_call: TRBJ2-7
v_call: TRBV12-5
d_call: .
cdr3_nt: TGTGCTAGTGGTTCGTACTCCGAGTCCTACGAGCAGTACTTC
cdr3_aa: CASGSYSESYEQYF

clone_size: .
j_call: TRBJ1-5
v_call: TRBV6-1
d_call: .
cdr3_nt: TGTGCCAGCAGTGCCTCGGGGAATAGCAATCAGCCCCAGCATTTT
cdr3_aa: CASSASGNSNQPQHF

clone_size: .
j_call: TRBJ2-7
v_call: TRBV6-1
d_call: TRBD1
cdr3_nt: TGTGCCAGCAGTGACCCGGGACAGGGTGTTTCCGAGCAGTACTTC
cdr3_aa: CASSDPGQGVSEQYF

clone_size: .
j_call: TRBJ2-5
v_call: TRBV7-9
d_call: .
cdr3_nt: TGTGCCAGCAGCCCTAAAGAGACCCAGTACTTC
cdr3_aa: CASSPKETQYF

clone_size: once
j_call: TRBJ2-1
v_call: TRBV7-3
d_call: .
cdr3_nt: TGTGCCAGCAGCTTAGGCGGGGTAGCCTACAATGAGCAGTTCTTC
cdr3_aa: CASSLGGVAYNEQFF

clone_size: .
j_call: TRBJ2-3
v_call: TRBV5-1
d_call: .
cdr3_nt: TGCGCCAGCAGCTTGGGTTCACAAGATACGCAGTATTTT
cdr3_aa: CASSLGSQDTQYF

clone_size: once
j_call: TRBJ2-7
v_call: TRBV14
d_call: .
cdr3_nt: TGTGCCAGCAGCCAAGATAGCGGCAGGCTTCGCGAGCAGTACTTC
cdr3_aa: CASSQDSGRLREQYF

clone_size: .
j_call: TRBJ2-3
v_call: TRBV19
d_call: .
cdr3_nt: TGTGCCAGTATAGGGGGTAGCGGGCACCCCGGCAGGGATACGCAGTATTTT
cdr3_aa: CASIGGSGHPGRDTQYF

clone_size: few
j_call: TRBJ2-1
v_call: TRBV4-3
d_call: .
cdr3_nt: TGCGCCAGCAGCCAAGAGGCCACCTACAATGAGCAGTTCTTC
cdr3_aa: CASSQEATYNEQFF

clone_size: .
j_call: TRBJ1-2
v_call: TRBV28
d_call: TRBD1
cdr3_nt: TGTGCCAGCAGTTTAGGGGACAGGGGAAACTATGGCTACACCTTC
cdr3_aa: CASSLGDRGNYGYTF

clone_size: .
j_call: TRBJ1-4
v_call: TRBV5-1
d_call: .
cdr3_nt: TGCGCCAGCAGGCAGGGGTTGGCTAATGAAAAACTGTTTTTT
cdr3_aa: CASRQGLANEKLFF

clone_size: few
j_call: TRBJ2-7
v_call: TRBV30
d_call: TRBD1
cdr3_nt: TGTGCCTGGAGGGGACAGGGGCGGTACGAGCAGTACTTC
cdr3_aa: CAWRGQGRYEQYF

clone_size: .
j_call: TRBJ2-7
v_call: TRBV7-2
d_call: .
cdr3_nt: TGTGCCAGCAGCTTAGGGGGCAGGGGATTCCACGAGCAGTACTTC
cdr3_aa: CASSLGGRGFHEQYF

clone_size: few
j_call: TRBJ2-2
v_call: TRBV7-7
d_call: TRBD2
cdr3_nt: TGTGCCAGCAGCCCCCCCGGGGGGGAAACCGGGGAGCTGTTTTTT
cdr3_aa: CASSPPGGETGELFF

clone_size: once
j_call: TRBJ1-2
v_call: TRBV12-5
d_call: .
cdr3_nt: TGTGCTAGTGAGTTTATCGCTTCCGGGTCGGAGGGCTACACCTTC
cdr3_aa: CASEFIASGSEGYTF

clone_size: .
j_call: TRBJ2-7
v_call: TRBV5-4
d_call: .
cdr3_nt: TGTGCCAGCAGCCGTTTCGGAGGGACGACCTACGAGCAGTACTTC
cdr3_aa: CASSRFGGTTYEQYF

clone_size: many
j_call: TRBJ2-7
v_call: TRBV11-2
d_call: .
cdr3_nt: TGTGCCAGCAGCCCCGGGTCCCCCTACGAGCAGTACTTC
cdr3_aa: CASSPGSPYEQYF

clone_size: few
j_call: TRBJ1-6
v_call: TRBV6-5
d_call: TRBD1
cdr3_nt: TGTGCCAGCAGTAGCTCCGGGACAGGTTCCCTACCCCTCCACTTT
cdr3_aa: CASSSSGTGSLPLHF

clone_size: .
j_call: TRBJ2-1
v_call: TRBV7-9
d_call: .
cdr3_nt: TGTGCCAGCAGACGAGCATCCTCCTCCTACAATGAGCAGTTCTTC
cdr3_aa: CASRRASSSYNEQFF

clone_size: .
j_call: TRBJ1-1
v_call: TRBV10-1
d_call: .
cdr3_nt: TGCGCCAGCAGTGAACAGGTTTACACTGAAGCTTTCTTT
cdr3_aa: CASSEQVYTEAFF

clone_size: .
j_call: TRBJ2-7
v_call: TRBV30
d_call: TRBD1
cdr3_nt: TGTGCCTGGAATCTGGGACAGGGGGCCCACGAGCAGTACTTC
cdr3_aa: CAWNLGQGAHEQYF

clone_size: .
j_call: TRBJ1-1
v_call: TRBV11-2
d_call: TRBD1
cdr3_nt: TGTGCCAGCAGCCCACAGGGGGAGTGGACTGAAGCTTTCTTT
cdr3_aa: CASSPQGEWTEAFF

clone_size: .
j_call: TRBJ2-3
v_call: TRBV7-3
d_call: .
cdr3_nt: TGTGCCAGCAGCTCTTTAGGGGGGGATTACACAGATACGCAGTATTTT
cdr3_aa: CASSSLGGDYTDTQYF

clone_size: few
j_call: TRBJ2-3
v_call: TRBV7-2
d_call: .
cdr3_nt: TGTGCCAGCAGCTTAGACAGTTTTGCGCAGTATTTT
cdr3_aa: CASSLDSFAQYF

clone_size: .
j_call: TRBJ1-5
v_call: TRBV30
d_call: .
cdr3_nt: TGTGCCTGGAGTCTGAATGGCATACAAGATCAGCCCCAGCATTTT
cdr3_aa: CAWSLNGIQDQPQHF

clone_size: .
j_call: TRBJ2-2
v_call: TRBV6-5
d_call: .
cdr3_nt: TGTGCCAGCAGCCAGACAGGAATTAACACCGGGGAGCTGTTTTTT
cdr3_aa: CASSQTGINTGELFF

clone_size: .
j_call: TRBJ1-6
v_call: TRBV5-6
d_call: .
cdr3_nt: TGTGCCAGCAGCTTGTCTGGCCTCTCCTCCTATAATTCACCCCTCCACTTT
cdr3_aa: CASSLSGLSSYNSPLHF

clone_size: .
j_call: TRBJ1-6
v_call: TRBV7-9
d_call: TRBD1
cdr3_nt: TGTGCCAGCAGCACGGACAGGCGACGTGGATCACCCCTCCACTTT
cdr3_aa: CASSTDRRRGSPLHF

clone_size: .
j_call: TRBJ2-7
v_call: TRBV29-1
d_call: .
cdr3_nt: TGCAGCGTTGATTTTACAGGGAGCTCCTACGAGCAGTACTTC
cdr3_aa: CSVDFTGSSYEQYF

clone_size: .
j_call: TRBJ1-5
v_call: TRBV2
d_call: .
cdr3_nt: TGTGCCAGCTCCAAAGGAACGACTATCTATAGCAATCAGCCCCAGCATTTT
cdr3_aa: CASSKGTTIYSNQPQHF

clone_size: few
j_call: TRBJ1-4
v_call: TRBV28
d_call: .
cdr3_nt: TGTGCCAGCAGAACCCAGGCCAACAATGAAAAACTGTTTTTT
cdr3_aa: CASRTQANNEKLFF

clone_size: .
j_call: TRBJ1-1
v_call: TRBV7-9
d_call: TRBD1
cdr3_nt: TGTGCCAGCAGCTCACGGGGACAGGTTTTGAACACTGAAGCTTTCTTT
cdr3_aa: CASSSRGQVLNTEAFF

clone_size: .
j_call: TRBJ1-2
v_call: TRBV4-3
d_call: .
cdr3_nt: TGCGCCAGCAGCCAAGACCGAACAGGAACTAACTATGGCTACACCTTC
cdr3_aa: CASSQDRTGTNYGYTF

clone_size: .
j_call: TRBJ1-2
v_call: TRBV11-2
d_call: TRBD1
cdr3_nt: TGTGCCAGCAGCCTCAGGGGGAATGGCTACACCTTC
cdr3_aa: CASSLRGNGYTF

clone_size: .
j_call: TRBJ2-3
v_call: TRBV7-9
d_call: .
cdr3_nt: TGTGCCAGCAGCCCGGGTTGGGAGGCGCTAGATACGCAGTATTTT
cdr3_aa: CASSPGWEALDTQYF

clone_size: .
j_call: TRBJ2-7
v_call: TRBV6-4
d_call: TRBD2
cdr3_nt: TGTGCCAGCAGTCGGACTAGCGGGGGCCTCATTAACGAGCAGTACTTC
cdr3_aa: CASSRTSGGLINEQYF

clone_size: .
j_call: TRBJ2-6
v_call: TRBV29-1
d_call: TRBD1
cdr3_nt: TGCAGCGTTGAACCAGGGGGCTCTGGGGCCAACGTCCTGACTTTC
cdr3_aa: CSVEPGGSGANVLTF

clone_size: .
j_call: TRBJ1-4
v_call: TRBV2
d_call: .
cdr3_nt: TGTGCCAGCGGTGGGAGTGAAAAACTGTTTTTT
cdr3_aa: CASGGSEKLFF

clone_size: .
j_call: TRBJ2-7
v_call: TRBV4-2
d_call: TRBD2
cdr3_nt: TGTGCCAGCAGCCTAGCGGGAATTAACTACGAGCAGTACTTC
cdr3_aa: CASSLAGINYEQYF

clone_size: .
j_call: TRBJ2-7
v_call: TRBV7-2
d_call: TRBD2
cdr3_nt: TGTGCCAGCACCGCCCCCCGACTAGCGGGAGAGGGCGAGCAGTACTTC
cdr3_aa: CASTAPRLAGEGEQYF